A single sample gave rise to the 3 T cell receptor beta chains below, sequenced in a study of CD8 T cells in ankylosing spondylitis. TCRdb re-analysed the 5' RACE reads in MiXCR, keeping a single row per CDR3 protein. The sample includes under 250,000 distinct CDR3 sequences, 25% to 30% of them seen just once. Sequenced input: blood, either unsorted or a sorted T cell fraction (not recorded which). These receptors were taken from a male donor with ankylosing spondylitis or in good health (not recorded which).

This clonotype has at least ten counts. The V and J genes are TRBV5-1 and TRBJ2-7; maybe TRBD1 (5 bases). Looked up from germline, CDR1 is SGHRS and CDR2 is YFSETQ. Trimming removed 3 bases from V and 2 bases from J, with 12 bases in between. CDR3 length equals 14 residues. The CDR3 is CASSSNTGTYEQYF. Written as DNA, the CDR3 is TGCGCCAGCAGCTCTAATACAGGAACCTACGAGCAGTACTTC.

The chain couples TRBV7-3 to TRBJ2-3; D possibly corresponds to TRBD2 (6 bases). The CDR3 length is 17 residues. CDR1 and CDR2 from the germline V gene are SGHTA and FQGTGA. Trimming took 4 bases from V and 4 from J, leaving 21 bases between them. CDR3 sequence reads: CASSSMGPGTGADTQYF. The CDR3 region has the DNA TGTGCCAGCAGCTCCATGGGGCCAGGGACGGGAGCAGATACGCAGTATTTT.

This clonotype was counted ten times or more. The chain employs TRBV2 and TRBJ2-1, with D possibly TRBD1 on 6 matching bases. The V end lost 2 bases, the J end lost 11 bases, and 16 bases lay between the germline ends. Germline V gene data show CDR1 as SNHLY and CDR2 as FYNNEI. This CDR3 region has 14 residues. CDR3 residues: CASSEPRTGTKQFF. CDR3 sequence (DNA): TGTGCCAGCAGTGAACCTCGAACAGGGACGAAGCAGTTCTTC.